The 23 T cell receptor beta chains below all came from one sample that was sequenced in a study of T cells in Graves' hyperthyroidism and ophthalmopathy. Using RNA transcripts as the source, TCR beta CDR3 regions were amplified. Primed by the HTBI set, a first-round RT-PCR was run on the TCR CDR3. TCRdb fed the multiplex PCR reads into MiXCR, producing one record per CDR3 protein. The table lists approximately 870,000 distinct CDR3 sequences, 38% of them singletons. Specimen: blood. The receptor set was obtained from a man younger than 35 with Graves' hyperthyroidism.

This clonotype was found many times. The chain carries TRBV10-3 and TRBJ2-7; 7 bases are a match to TRBD1. In germline, CDR1 is ENHRY, CDR2 SYGVKD. The V segment lost 11 bases and the J segment 2 bases; nucleotides outside the gene matches: 6. CDR3 length equals 12 residues. The CDR3 DNA is TGTGCCGTACAGGGGATGGCCTACGAGCAGTACTTC. It encodes CAVQGMAYEQYF.

The chain employs TRBV6-2 or TRBV6-3 and TRBJ2-2; 7 bases match TRBD1. The CDR3 runs to 13 residues. Looked up from germline, CDR1 is MNHEY and CDR2 is SVGEGT. V shed 11 bases and J 4 bases; nucleotides not matched to a gene: 7. The CDR3 spells CAWRGQVTGELFF. In DNA form, the CDR3 reads TGTGCCTGGAGAGGACAGGTCACCGGGGAGCTGTTTTTT.

This clonotype was counted many times. Relative to the germline gene, one junction end is altered; a read error may explain this. The gene calls are TRBV9 and TRBJ1-1; a possible D gene is TRBD1 (5 bases). There are 14 residues in the CDR3. Germline V gene data show CDR1 as SGDLS and CDR2 as YYNGEE. The CDR3 loop is CASSQGRMNTEAFF. In DNA, the CDR3 is TGCGCCAGCAGCCAGGGACGGATGAACACTGAAGCTTTCTTT.

This clonotype has ten or more counts. V and J are TRBV29-1 and TRBJ2-2, with D perhaps matching TRBD2 (5 bases). CDR3 length: 12 amino acids. Trimming left V 7 bases short and J 7 bases short, with 13 bases between. Germline-derived CDR1 and CDR2 are SQVTM and ANQGSEA. CDR3: CSASPGSGELFF. The CDR3, as DNA: TGCAGCGCTTCTCCTGGGAGCGGGGAGCTGTTTTTT.

The genes are TRBV2 and TRBJ2-7; perhaps TRBD1 as D (6 bases). The CDR3 extends over 16 amino acids. V lost 6 bases and J 0 bases, leaving 18 bases between the germline ends. Per germline, CDR1 SNHLY and CDR2 FYNNEI. This CDR3 is CASSLRDINPSYEQYF. CDR3 DNA: TGTGCCAGCAGCCTCCGGGACATCAACCCCTCCTACGAGCAGTACTTC.

This clonotype was seen just once. J is TRBJ1-6 and V is TRBV20-1, with TRBD1 identical over 7 bases. CDR3 size: 12 residues. V trimming: 3 bases; J trimming: 12 bases; junction bases outside the gene matches: 5. Germline loops: CDR1 DFQATT, CDR2 SNEGSKA (reference sequence). The CDR3 DNA is TGCAGTGCTAGTGACAGGGAGGGACCCCTCCACTTT. Translating gives CSASDREGPLHF.

Only a few counts were recorded for this clonotype. The chain has TRBV9 and TRBJ2-7; maybe TRBD2 (6 bases). Trimming shortened V by 4 bases and J by 2 bases, and 13 bases separated the two germline ends. CDR3 size: 14 residues. The germline gives CDR1 SGDLS, CDR2 YYNGEE. The CDR3 reads CASSSRGFAYEQYF. For the CDR3, the DNA is TGTGCCAGCAGCTCCCGGGGGTTTGCCTACGAGCAGTACTTC.

This chain joins TRBV7-3 and TRBJ2-6; TRBD1 matches at 11 bases. Germline assignment: CDR1 SGHTA and CDR2 FQGTGA. J lost 4 bases, V lost 5 bases, and 16 bases had no gene match. CDR3 length: 20 amino acids. The CDR3 spells CASSPSDRGPPLLGANVLTF. The CDR3 bases are TGTGCCAGCAGCCCCTCGGACAGGGGGCCCCCTTTGCTAGGGGCCAACGTCCTGACTTTC. Full variable domain (rest looked up from reference TRBV7-3 and TRBJ2-6): GAGVSQTPSNKVTEKGKYVELRCDPISGHTALYWYRQSLGQGPEFLIYFQGTGAADDSGLPNDRFFAVRPEGSVSTLKIQRTERGDSAVYLCASSPSDRGPPLLGANVLTFGAGSRLTVL.

This clonotype occurred many times. The rearrangement joins TRBV7-2 to TRBJ1-4; unclear D gene. The CDR3 is 13 amino acids. From germline, CDR1 is SGHTA and CDR2 FQGNSA. V lost 0 bases, J lost 7 bases, and 6 bases lay in between. Written as DNA, the CDR3 is TGTGCCAGCAGCTTAGCGCTTAGTGAAAAACTGTTTTTT. It encodes CASSLALSEKLFF.

The rearrangement uses TRBV2 and TRBJ1-6; D uncertain. V was clipped by 5 bases and J by 7 bases, with 15 bases between them. This CDR3 spans 15 amino acids. The germline gives CDR1 SNHLY, CDR2 FYNNEI. In DNA, the CDR3 is TGTGCCAGCAGTACCCACGGGGAACCCAATTCACCCCTCCACTTT. Encoded protein: CASSTHGEPNSPLHF.

This clonotype came up a few times. The V and J genes are TRBV6-6 and TRBJ2-7, with D perhaps matching TRBD1 or TRBD2 (5 bases each). CDR3 length equals 14 residues. V shed 2 bases and J shed 1 base, with 9 bases lying between them. Germline V gene sequence: CDR1 MNHNY, CDR2 SVGAGI (reference sequence). For the CDR3, the DNA is TGTGCCAGCAGTTACCTGGGGGAGTCCTACGAGCAGTACTTC. Residues: CASSYLGESYEQYF.

This clonotype was seen only a few times. The V and J genes are TRBV9 and TRBJ2-5; the D is unclear. Deletions cut 4 bases from V and 5 bases from J, with 12 bases between. Germline CDR1 is SGDLS and CDR2 is YYNGEE. CDR3 size: 13 residues. As DNA, the CDR3 is TGTGCCAGCAGCCTGGGATACAAGGAGACCCAGTACTTC. Translating gives CASSLGYKETQYF.

On this clonotype: A junction boundary mismatches the germline segment, possibly from a read error. V gene TRBV5-1 combines with J gene TRBJ1-6; D is perhaps TRBD1 (5 bases). The CDR3 loop spans 15 amino acids. The germline gives CDR1 SGHRS, CDR2 YFSETQ. This chain's CDR3 is CASSLAGTVNSLLHF. In nucleotides, the CDR3 is TGCGCCAGCAGCTTGGCCGGGACGGTCAATTCACTCCTCCACTTT.

The chain joins TRBV4-1 to TRBJ1-1; D unresolved. CDR3 length: 14 residues. From germline, CDR1 is MGHRA and CDR2 YSYEKL. V dropped 4 bases and J dropped 7 bases, with 16 bases sitting between them. In DNA form, the CDR3 reads TGCGCCAGCAGCCTTTCGGGTCTGCTCGATGAAGCTTTCTTT. This gives the protein CASSLSGLLDEAFF.

The chain uses TRBV6-1 and TRBJ1-1; maybe TRBD1 (6 bases). The CDR3 loop spans 14 amino acids. V was cut by 7 bases and J by 8 bases, with 20 bases left in between. Germline V lookup: CDR1 MNHNS, CDR2 SASEGT. The CDR3 sequence: CASILQGSPYEAFF. As DNA, the CDR3 is TGTGCCAGCATTCTACAGGGTTCCCCATACGAAGCTTTCTTT.

This clonotype has just a few counts. The chain recombines TRBV5-4 with TRBJ1-6; D is ambiguous. This CDR3 has 14 residues. Germline V gene data show CDR1 as SGHNT and CDR2 as YYREEE (reference sequence). V lost 2 bases and J 4 bases, leaving 7 bases between the germline ends. This chain's CDR3 is CASSFEYYNSPLHF. For the CDR3, the DNA is TGTGCCAGCAGCTTCGAGTATTATAATTCACCCCTCCACTTT.

This clonotype has only one observation. At one of its ends the junction is not consistent with the germline gene, which may arise from a read error. This sequence joins TRBV2 and TRBJ1-1; 9 nucleotides match TRBD1. The CDR3 consists of 14 residues. Germline CDR1 and CDR2: SNHLY and FYNNEI. The CDR3 sequence is CASSFGTGRPGASF. Here the CDR3 DNA reads TGTGCCAGCAGCTTCGGGACAGGGAGACCTGGAGCTTCCTTT.

Ten or more counts support this clonotype. The chain combines TRBV5-8 with TRBJ1-1, with 9 bases matching TRBD1. The CDR3 has 13 residues. V shed 3 bases and J 6 bases; nucleotides not matched to a gene: 3. Germline CDR1 is SGHTS and CDR2 is YDEGEE. CDR3 sequence: CASSWGDRAEAFF. CDR3 bases: TGTGCCAGCAGCTGGGGGGACAGGGCTGAAGCTTTCTTT.

Concerning this clonotype itself: The junction and the germline gene differ at one end; a read error may be behind it. The gene calls are TRBV9 and TRBJ2-2; 14 bases align to TRBD2. CDR3 length equals 15 residues. Germline CDR1 is SGDLS and CDR2 is YYNGEE. In DNA, the CDR3 is TGTGCCGGCAGCGCGGGACTAGCGGGAGCCGGGGAGCTGTTTTTT. This sequence encodes CAGSAGLAGAGELFF.

V is TRBV2 and J is TRBJ1-5; possible D gene TRBD1, 5 bases. V lost 6 bases and J 9 bases, leaving 9 bases between the germline ends. This CDR3 region has 11 residues. The germline gives CDR1 SNHLY, CDR2 FYNNEI. CDR3 in amino acids: CASSSQGPQHF. As DNA, the CDR3 is TGTGCCAGCAGCAGCCAGGGGCCCCAGCATTTT.

This clonotype has ten or more counts. This chain uses TRBV2 with TRBJ2-7, with 12 nucleotides matching TRBD2. Germline V gene sequence: CDR1 SNHLY, CDR2 FYNNEI. Trimming removed 5 bases from V and 1 base from J; junction bases left unmatched: 3. There are 15 residues in the CDR3. DNA for the CDR3: TGTGCCAGCAGTCCGACTAGCGGGAGATCCTACGAGCAGTACTTC. Residues: CASSPTSGRSYEQYF. Supplemented by reference TRBV2 and TRBJ2-7, the full variable domain reads EPEVTQTPSHQVTQMGQEVILRCVPISNHLYFYWYRQILGQKVEFLVSFYNNEISEKSEIFDDQFSVERPDGSNFTLKIRSTKLEDSAMYFCASSPTSGRSYEQYFGPGTRLTVT.

The V gene is TRBV7-9, the J gene TRBJ1-2; 11 nucleotides match TRBD1. From germline, CDR1 is SEHNR and CDR2 FQNEAQ (reference sequence). CDR3 length: 14 residues. After removal of 4 bases from V and 7 bases from J, the junction contained 5 bases not matched to a gene. Written as DNA, the CDR3 is TGTGCCAGCAGCTGGGACAGGGGGAAGTCTGGCTACACCTTC. Its translation: CASSWDRGKSGYTF.

The rearrangement joins TRBV11-2 to TRBJ1-5; D gene unclear. Germline V gene lookup returns CDR1 SGHAT and CDR2 FQNNGV. The CDR3 consists of 14 residues. Trimming pared 6 bases from V and 3 bases from J, leaving 12 bases between. DNA of the CDR3: TGTGCCAGCAGTCATAACTCAGACAATCAGCCCCAGCATTTT. The encoded protein is CASSHNSDNQPQHF.